The next 21 T cell receptor beta chains were all read from a single sample in a study of technical replicates of blood from a few donors. Method: immunoSEQ multiplex PCR; TCRdb's copy keeps in-frame clones and lacks some. Seen here are more than 70,000 clones, 96% observed once, and the top ten hold 0.2%. The sequenced material came from T cells isolated from PBMCs. These receptors all stem from a human donor in good health.

V is TRBV4-1 and J is TRBJ2-3, with 16 nucleotides matching TRBD2. Germline V CDR1 and CDR2: MGHRA, YSYEKL. The junction had 4 bases not matched to a gene; V was cut back by 8 bases and J by 2 bases. The length of the CDR3 is 16 residues. CDR3 DNA sequence: TGCGCCAGCCTGGGACTAGCGGGAGGGTACACAGATACGCAGTATTTT. Translating gives CASLGLAGGYTDTQYF.

The chain joins TRBV5-6 to TRBJ2-4; perhaps TRBD2 as D (5 bases). CDR3 length: 13 residues. CDR1 is SGHDT, CDR2 YYEEEE, per germline. With 3 bases removed from V and 3 bases from J, the gap between germline ends came to 7 bases. In DNA form, the CDR3 reads TGTGCCAGCAGCTCTGAGGGCAAAAACATTCAGTACTTC. Its protein product is CASSSEGKNIQYF.

The rearrangement uses TRBV5-4 and TRBJ2-7, with D unclear. CDR3 length: 13 amino acids. V lost 4 bases and J 6 bases, leaving 14 bases between the germline ends. CDR1 and CDR2 (germline): SGHNT, YYREEE (reference sequence). CDR3 region: CASSRQGPPEQYF. CDR3 sequence (DNA): TGTGCCAGCAGCCGACAAGGTCCCCCCGAGCAGTACTTC.

CDR3: CASSPDRDQPQHF. DNA of the CDR3: TGTGCCAGCAGCCCAGACCGGGATCAGCCCCAGCATTTT. The chain has TRBV11-1 and TRBJ1-5; D gene ambiguous. V lost 5 bases and J lost 5, with 10 bases in between. Germline V gene sequence: CDR1 SGHAT, CDR2 FQDESV (reference sequence). This CDR3 is 13 amino acids long.

The V gene is TRBV7-8, the J gene TRBJ2-7, with D perhaps TRBD2 (5 bases). The germline gives CDR1 SGHVS, CDR2 FQNEAQ. CDR3 size: 16 residues. Trimming cost V 2 bases and J 2 bases, with 16 bases left between them. CDR3 sequence (DNA): TGTGCCAGCAGCTTAACCCTAGCCTCAGCACCCTACGAGCAGTACTTC. This sequence encodes CASSLTLASAPYEQYF.

The rearrangement joins TRBV5-1 to TRBJ2-3; tentatively, D is TRBD2 (5 bases). Trimming shortened V by 4 bases and J by 14 bases, and 20 bases separated the two germline ends. CDR3 length: 13 amino acids. Germline V gives CDR1 SGHRS, CDR2 YFSETQ. The CDR3 nucleotides read TGCGCCAGCAGCCCGGGGTCCGGGGAACTGTGGTATTTT. Its translation is CASSPGSGELWYF.

The chain carries TRBV5-5 and TRBJ2-1, with D perhaps matching TRBD1 (6 bases). The CDR3 extends over 13 amino acids. The germline CDR1 and CDR2 sequences are SGHKS and YYEKEE (reference sequence). Trimming left V 4 bases short and J 6 bases short, with 11 bases between. This CDR3 reads CASSRTVPNEQFF. The CDR3 region has the DNA TGTGCCAGCAGCCGGACAGTACCCAATGAGCAGTTCTTC. Together with reference TRBV5-5 and TRBJ2-1, the CDR3 gives the full variable domain: DAGVTQSPTHLIKTRGQQVTLRCSPISGHKSVSWYQQVLGQGPQFIFQYYEKEERGRGNFPDRFSARQFPNYSSELNVNALLLGDSALYLCASSRTVPNEQFFGPGTRLTVL.

V is TRBV28 and J is TRBJ1-5; D possibly corresponds to TRBD1 (6 bases). V lost 2 bases and J 1 base, leaving 24 bases between the germline ends. Germline assignment: CDR1 MDHEN and CDR2 SYDVKM. The CDR3 totals 20 residues. CDR3 sequence: CASSLQSHMWGRGSNQPQHF. CDR3 DNA: TGTGCCAGCAGTTTACAATCGCACATGTGGGGGCGCGGGAGCAATCAGCCCCAGCATTTT.

The CDR3 here is CAISESRLAGGSQETQYF. CDR3 DNA sequence: TGTGCCATCAGTGAGTCGAGGCTAGCGGGGGGTTCCCAAGAGACCCAGTACTTC. The genes are TRBV10-3 and TRBJ2-5; 11 bases map to TRBD2. V was clipped by 0 bases and J by 1 base; unmatched bases: 7. Germline V CDR1 and CDR2: ENHRY, SYGVKD. This CDR3 comprises 18 residues.

The CDR3 DNA reads TGCGCCAGCAGCCAAACCCAGGGTAAAGATGTCGGCACTGAAGCTTTCTTT. It is translated as CASSQTQGKDVGTEAFF. The gene calls are TRBV4-1 and TRBJ1-1, with a weak D call TRBD1 (5 bases). Germline V CDR1 and CDR2: MGHRA, YSYEKL. The CDR3 length is 17 residues. V was shortened by 2 bases and J by 4 bases, with 20 bases between the two germline ends.

The chain carries TRBV6-1 and TRBJ2-1; tentatively, D is TRBD2 (6 bases). V lost 2 bases and J 6 bases, leaving 14 bases between the germline ends. Germline CDR1 and CDR2: MNHNS and SASEGT. This CDR3 spans 15 amino acids. The CDR3 region is CASSESAGPVNEQFF. DNA for the CDR3: TGTGCCAGCAGTGAATCGGCGGGACCCGTCAATGAGCAGTTCTTC.

This chain uses TRBV18 with TRBJ1-4; no clear D gene. This CDR3 is built from 18 residues. CDR1 and CDR2 from the germline V gene are KGHSH and LQKENI. Deletions cut 4 bases from V and 0 bases from J, with 18 bases between. CDR3 sequence (DNA): TGTGCCAGCTCACGTCTGGAGGTACAGTCCTCAACTAATGAAAAACTGTTTTTT. It encodes CASSRLEVQSSTNEKLFF.

The CDR3 DNA sequence: TGTGCCAGCAGCGTACACGGACTAGCGGGAGGTTCTGCCGGGGAGCTGTTTTTT. Translation: CASSVHGLAGGSAGELFF. This chain links TRBV9 with TRBJ2-2; the match to TRBD2 covers 14 bases. The CDR3 totals 18 residues. V shed 1 base and J 6 bases; nucleotides not matched to a gene: 8. Per germline, CDR1 SGDLS and CDR2 YYNGEE.

The chain joins TRBV15 to TRBJ1-1; D is perhaps TRBD1 (5 bases). Germline CDR1 is LNHNV and CDR2 is YYDKDF (reference sequence). The V end was cut by 0 bases, the J end by 5 bases, with 16 bases between. The CDR3 has 16 amino acids. In nucleotides, the CDR3 is TGTGCCACCAGCAGAGATCGGTTGGAGGGGAGGACTGAAGCTTTCTTT. It codes for CATSRDRLEGRTEAFF.

This clone appeared once. The CDR3 protein is CASSQGGVGDSGNTIYF. The CDR3 DNA reads TGCGCCAGCAGCCAAGGAGGAGTCGGAGACTCTGGAAACACCATATATTTT. The chain has TRBV4-1 and TRBJ1-3, with D uncertain. There are 17 residues in the CDR3. CDR1 and CDR2 from the germline V gene are MGHRA and YSYEKL. V was pared by 1 base and J by 0 bases, with 13 bases between.

CDR3 sequence: CASSSRGTNEKLFF. The CDR3 coding sequence is TGTGCCAGCAGTTCCCGGGGTACTAATGAAAAACTGTTTTTT. This sequence joins TRBV27 and TRBJ1-4; no clear D. The CDR3 runs to 14 residues. CDR1 and CDR2 from the germline V gene are MNHEY and SMNVEV (reference sequence). The V and J ends lost 4 bases and 2 bases respectively, with 8 bases between them.

V is TRBV4-1 and J is TRBJ1-2; 10 bases map to TRBD1. Germline V gene sequence: CDR1 MGHRA, CDR2 YSYEKL. CDR3 length equals 18 residues. The V segment lost 2 bases and the J segment 4 bases; nucleotides outside the gene matches: 13. CDR3 in amino acids: CASSQYGTGAVGRYGYTF. The CDR3 DNA reads as TGCGCCAGCAGCCAATACGGGACAGGGGCTGTGGGGCGCTATGGCTACACCTTC.

V usage is TRBV7-9 and J usage is TRBJ2-7; D gene unclear. This CDR3 is built from 13 residues. CDR1 SEHNR and CDR2 FQNEAQ come from the germline V gene (reference sequence). V dropped 3 bases and J dropped 6 bases, with 12 bases sitting between them. CDR3 in amino acids: CASSFVPAAEQYF. In DNA, the CDR3 is TGTGCCAGCAGCTTCGTCCCGGCGGCCGAGCAGTACTTC.

The chain is built from TRBV6-1 and TRBJ1-1, with D tentatively TRBD1 (5 bases). This CDR3 comprises 12 residues. The germline gives CDR1 MNHNS, CDR2 SASEGT. V lost 4 bases to trimming and J lost 4 bases, with 7 bases between them. The CDR3 DNA reads TGTGCCAGCAGTGGACAGACCACTGAAGCTTTCTTT. Its protein product is CASSGQTTEAFF.

The chain links TRBV25-1 to TRBJ1-4, with 11 bases fitting TRBD1. CDR3 length: 15 residues. In germline, CDR1 is MGHDK, CDR2 SYGVNS. The junction had 1 base not matched to a gene; V was cut back by 1 base and J by 6 bases. The CDR3 spells CASSEWDRGYEKLFF. DNA for the CDR3: TGTGCCAGCAGTGAATGGGACAGGGGGTATGAAAAACTGTTTTTT.

The chain's CDR3 is CASSPSTDTQYF. The CDR3, as DNA: TGTGCCAGCAGTCCCTCCACAGATACGCAGTATTTT. The chain has TRBV27 and TRBJ2-3; D ambiguous. The CDR3 has 12 amino acids. Between the trimmed V and J ends, which lost 5 bases and 2 bases, there was a span of 5 bases. Germline CDR1 is MNHEY and CDR2 is SMNVEV (reference sequence).